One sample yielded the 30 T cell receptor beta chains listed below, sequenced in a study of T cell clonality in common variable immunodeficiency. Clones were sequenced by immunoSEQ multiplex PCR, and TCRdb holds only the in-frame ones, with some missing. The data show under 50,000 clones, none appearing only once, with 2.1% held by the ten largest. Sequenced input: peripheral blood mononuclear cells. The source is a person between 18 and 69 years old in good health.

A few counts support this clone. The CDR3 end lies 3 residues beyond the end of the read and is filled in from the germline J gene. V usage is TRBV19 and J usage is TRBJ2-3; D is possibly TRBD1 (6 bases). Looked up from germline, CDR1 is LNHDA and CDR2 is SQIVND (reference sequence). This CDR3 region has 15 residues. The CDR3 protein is CASSIYAGDNQPQYF. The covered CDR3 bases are TGTGCCAGTAGTATATATGCAGGGGACAATCAGCCG.

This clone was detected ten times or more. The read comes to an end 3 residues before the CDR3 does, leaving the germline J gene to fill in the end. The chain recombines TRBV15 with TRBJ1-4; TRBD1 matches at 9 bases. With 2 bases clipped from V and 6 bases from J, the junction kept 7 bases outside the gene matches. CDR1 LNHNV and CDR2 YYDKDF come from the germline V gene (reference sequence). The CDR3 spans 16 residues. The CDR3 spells CATSRSWDRVDEKLFF. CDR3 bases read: TGTGCCACCAGCAGATCCTGGGACAGGGTGGATGAAAAA.

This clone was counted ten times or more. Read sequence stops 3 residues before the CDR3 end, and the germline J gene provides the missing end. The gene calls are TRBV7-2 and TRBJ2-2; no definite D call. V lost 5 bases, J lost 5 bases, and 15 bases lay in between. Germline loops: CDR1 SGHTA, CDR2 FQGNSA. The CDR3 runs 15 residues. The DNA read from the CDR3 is TGTGCCAGCAGCCTAAAGGGTCTTGGGACCGGGGAG. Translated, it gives CASSLKGLGTGE. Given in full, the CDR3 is CASSLKGLGTGELFF.

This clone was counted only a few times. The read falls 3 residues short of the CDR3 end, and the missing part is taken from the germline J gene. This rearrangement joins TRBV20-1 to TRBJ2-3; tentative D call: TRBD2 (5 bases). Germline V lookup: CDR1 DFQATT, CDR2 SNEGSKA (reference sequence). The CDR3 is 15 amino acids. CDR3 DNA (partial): TGCAGTGCTGGAAAGAGCGGCGGAGGAGTAGAGACG. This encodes CSAGKSGGGVET. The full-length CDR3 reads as CSAGKSGGGVETQYF.

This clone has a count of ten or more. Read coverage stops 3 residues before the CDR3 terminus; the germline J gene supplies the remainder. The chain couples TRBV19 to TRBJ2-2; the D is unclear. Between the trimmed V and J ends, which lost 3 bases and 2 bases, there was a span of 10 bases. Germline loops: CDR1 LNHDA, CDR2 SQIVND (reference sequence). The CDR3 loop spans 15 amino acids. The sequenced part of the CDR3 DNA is TGTGCCAGTAGTATCTCAGGAATCAACACCGGGGAG. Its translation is CASSISGINTGE. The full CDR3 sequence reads CASSISGINTGELFF.

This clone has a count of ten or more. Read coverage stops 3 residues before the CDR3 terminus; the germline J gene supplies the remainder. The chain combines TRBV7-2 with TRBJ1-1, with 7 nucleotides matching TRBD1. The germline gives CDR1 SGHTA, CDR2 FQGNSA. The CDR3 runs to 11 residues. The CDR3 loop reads CASTRTGGAFF. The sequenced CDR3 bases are TGTGCCAGCACGCGGACAGGCGGC.

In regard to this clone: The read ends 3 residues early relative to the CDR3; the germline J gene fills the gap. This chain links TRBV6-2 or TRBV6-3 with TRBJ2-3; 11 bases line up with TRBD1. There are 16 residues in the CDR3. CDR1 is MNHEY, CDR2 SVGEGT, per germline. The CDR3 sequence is CASRPWTGGAVETQYF. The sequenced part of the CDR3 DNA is TGTGCCAGCAGACCATGGACAGGGGGCGCGGTTGAGACG.

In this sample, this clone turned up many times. CDR3 DNA (partial): TGTGCCAGCAGCTCAAGGACTAGCGGCTACAATGAG. The encoded protein is CASSSRTSGYNE. The entire CDR3 reads CASSSRTSGYNEQFF. The rearrangement links TRBV7-3 to TRBJ2-1, with 10 bases aligning to TRBD2. With the read ending 3 residues before the CDR3 end, the germline J gene is used to fill in that end. The ends lost 4 bases at V and 3 bases at J; junction bases unmatched: 3. CDR1 and CDR2 from the germline V gene are SGHTA and FQGTGA. The CDR3 is 15 residues long.

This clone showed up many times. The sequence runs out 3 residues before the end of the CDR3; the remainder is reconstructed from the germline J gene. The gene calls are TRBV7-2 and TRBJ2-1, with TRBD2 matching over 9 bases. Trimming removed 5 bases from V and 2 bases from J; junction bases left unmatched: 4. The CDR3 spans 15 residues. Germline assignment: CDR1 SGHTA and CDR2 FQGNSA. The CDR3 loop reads CASSISGGTYNEQFF. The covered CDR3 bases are TGTGCCAGCAGCATTAGCGGGGGAACCTACAATGAG. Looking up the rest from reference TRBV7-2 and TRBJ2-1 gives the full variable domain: GAGVSQSPSNKVTEKGKDVELRCDPISGHTALYWYRQSLGQGLEFLIYFQGNSAPDKSGLPSDRFSAERTGGSVSTLTIQRTQQEDSAVYLCASSISGGTYNEQFFGPGTRLTVL.

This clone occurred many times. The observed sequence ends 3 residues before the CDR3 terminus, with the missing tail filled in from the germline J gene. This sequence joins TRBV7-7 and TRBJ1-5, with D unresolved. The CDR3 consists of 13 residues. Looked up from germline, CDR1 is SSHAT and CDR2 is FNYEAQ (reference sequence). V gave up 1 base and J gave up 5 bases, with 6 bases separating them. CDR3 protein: CASSLDRDQPQHF. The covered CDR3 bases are TGTGCCAGCAGCTTAGACCGGGATCAGCCC.

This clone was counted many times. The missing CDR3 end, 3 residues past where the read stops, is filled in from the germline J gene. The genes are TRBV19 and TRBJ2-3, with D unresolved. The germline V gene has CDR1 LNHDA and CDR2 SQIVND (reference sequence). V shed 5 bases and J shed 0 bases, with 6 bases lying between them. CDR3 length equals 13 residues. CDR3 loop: CASSLGSTDTQYF. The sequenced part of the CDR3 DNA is TGTGCCAGTAGTCTTGGCAGCACAGATACG.

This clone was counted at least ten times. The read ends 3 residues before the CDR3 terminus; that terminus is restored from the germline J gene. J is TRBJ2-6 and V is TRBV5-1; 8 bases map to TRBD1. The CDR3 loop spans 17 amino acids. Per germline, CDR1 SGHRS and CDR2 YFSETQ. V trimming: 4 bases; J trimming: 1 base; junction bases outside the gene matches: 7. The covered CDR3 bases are TGCGCCAGCAGCGAGCAGGGGGCGGTGTCTGGGGCCAACGTC. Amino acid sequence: CASSEQGAVSGANV. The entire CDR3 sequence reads CASSEQGAVSGANVLTF.

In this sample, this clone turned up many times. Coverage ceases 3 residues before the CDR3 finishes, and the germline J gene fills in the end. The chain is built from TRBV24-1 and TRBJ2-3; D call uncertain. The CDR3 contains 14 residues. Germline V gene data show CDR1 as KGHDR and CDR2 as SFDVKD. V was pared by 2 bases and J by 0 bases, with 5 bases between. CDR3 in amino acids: CATSDWASTDTQYF. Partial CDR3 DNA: TGTGCCACCAGTGATTGGGCTAGCACAGATACG.

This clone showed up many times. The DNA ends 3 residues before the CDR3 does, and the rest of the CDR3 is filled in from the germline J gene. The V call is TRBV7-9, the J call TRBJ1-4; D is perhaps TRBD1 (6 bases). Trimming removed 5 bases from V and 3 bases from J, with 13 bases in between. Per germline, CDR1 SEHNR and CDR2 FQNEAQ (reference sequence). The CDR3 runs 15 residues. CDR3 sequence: CASSPGTIANEKLFF. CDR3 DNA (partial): TGTGCCAGCAGCCCCGGGACAATAGCTAATGAAAAA.

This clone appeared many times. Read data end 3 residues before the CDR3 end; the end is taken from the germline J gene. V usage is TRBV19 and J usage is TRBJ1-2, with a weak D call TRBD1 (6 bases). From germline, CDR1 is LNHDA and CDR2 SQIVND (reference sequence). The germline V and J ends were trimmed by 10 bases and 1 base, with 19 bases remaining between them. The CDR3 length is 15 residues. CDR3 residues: CATTLGGPINYGYTF. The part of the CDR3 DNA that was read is TGTGCCACCACCCTTGGGGGCCCAATTAACTATGGC.

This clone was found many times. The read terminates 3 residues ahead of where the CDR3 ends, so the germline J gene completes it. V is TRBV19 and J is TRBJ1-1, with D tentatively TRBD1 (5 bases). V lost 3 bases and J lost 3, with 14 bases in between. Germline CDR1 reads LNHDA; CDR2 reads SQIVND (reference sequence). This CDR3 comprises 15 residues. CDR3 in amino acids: CASSMGSQGDTEAFF. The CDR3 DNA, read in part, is TGTGCCAGTAGTATGGGCTCTCAAGGGGACACTGAA.

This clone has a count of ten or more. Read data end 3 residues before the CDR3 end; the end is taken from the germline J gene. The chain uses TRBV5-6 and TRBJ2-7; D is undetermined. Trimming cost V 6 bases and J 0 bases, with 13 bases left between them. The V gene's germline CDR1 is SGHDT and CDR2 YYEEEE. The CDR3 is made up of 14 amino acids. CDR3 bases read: TGTGCCAGCACCACCCTCAGGAGCTCCTACGAG. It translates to CASTTLRSSYE. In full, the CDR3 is CASTTLRSSYEQYF.

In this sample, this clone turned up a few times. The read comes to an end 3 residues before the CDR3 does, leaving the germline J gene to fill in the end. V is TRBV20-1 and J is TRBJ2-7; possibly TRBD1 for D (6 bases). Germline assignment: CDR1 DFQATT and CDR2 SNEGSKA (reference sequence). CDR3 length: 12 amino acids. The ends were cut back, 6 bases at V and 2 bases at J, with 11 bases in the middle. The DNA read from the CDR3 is TGCAGTGCGCTACAGGGAACCTACGAG. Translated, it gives CSALQGTYE. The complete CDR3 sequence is CSALQGTYEQYF.

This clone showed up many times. The DNA read from the CDR3 is TGTGCCAGCAGTGATGCGACACCGAGCTCTGGAAACACC. It translates to CASSDATPSSGNT. The whole CDR3 protein reads CASSDATPSSGNTIYF. This rearrangement joins TRBV6-1 to TRBJ1-3, with D unclear. The read ends 3 residues early relative to the CDR3; the germline J gene fills the gap. The ends were cut back, 3 bases at V and 0 bases at J, with 12 bases in the middle. There are 16 residues in the CDR3. Germline CDR1 reads MNHNS; CDR2 reads SASEGT.

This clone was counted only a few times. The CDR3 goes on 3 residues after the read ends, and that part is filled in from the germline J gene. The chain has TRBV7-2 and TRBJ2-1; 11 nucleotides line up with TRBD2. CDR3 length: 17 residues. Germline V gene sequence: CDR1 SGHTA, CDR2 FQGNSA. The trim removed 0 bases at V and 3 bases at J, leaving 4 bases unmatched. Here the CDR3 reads CASSLASGRAFYNEQFF. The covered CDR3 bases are TGTGCCAGCAGCTTAGCTAGCGGGAGGGCTTTCTACAATGAG.

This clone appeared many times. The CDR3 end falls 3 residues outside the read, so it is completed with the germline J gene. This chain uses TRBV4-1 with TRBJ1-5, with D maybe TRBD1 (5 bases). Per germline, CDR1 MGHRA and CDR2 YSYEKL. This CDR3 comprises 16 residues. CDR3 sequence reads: CASSQAEKSSGGPQHF. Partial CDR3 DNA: TGCGCCAGCAGCCAAGCGGAGAAGTCTAGCGGGGGTCCC.

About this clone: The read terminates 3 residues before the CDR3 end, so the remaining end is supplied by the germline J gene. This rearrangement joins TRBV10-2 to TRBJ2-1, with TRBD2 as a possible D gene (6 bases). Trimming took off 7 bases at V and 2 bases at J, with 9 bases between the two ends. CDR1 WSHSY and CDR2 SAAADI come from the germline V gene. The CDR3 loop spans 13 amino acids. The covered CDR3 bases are TGCGCCAGCACCGGGGGAACCTACAATGAG. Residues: CASTGGTYNE. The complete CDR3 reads CASTGGTYNEQFF.

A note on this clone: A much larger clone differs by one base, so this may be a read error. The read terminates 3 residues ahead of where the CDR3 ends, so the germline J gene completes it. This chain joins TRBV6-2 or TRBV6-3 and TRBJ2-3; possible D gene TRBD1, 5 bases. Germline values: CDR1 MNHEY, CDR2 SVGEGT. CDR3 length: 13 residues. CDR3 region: CASSYKGNQPQYF. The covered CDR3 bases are TGTGCCAGCAGTTACAAGGGGAATCAGCCG.

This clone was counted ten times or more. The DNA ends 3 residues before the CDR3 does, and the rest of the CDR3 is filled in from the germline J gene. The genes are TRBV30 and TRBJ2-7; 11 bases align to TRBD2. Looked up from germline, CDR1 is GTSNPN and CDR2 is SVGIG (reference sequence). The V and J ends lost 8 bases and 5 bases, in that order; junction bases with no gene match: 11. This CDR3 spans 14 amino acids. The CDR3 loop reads CAQATSGTSHEQYF. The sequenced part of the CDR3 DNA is TGTGCCCAAGCGACTAGCGGGACATCTCACGAG.

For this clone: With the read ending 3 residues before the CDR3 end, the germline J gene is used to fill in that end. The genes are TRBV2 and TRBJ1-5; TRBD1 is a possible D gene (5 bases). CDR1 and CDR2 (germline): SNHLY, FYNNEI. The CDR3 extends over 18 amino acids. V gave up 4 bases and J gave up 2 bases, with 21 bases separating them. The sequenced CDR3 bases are TGTGCCAGCAGTGCAGAGACAGAACTATTTGGTGGCAATCAGCCC. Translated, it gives CASSAETELFGGNQP. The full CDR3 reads CASSAETELFGGNQPQHF. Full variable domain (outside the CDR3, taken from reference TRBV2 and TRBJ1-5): EPEVTQTPSHQVTQMGQEVILRCVPISNHLYFYWYRQILGQKVEFLVSFYNNEISEKSEIFDDQFSVERPDGSNFTLKIRSTKLEDSAMYFCASSAETELFGGNQPQHFGDGTRLSIL.

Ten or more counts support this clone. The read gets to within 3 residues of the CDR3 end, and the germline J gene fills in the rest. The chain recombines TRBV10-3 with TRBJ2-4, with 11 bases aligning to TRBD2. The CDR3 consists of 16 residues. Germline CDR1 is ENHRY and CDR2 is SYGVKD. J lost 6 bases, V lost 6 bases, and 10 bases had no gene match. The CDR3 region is CAIRSLAGGRGNIQYF. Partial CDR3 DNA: TGTGCCATCAGGTCGTTAGCGGGAGGGCGCGGAAACATT.

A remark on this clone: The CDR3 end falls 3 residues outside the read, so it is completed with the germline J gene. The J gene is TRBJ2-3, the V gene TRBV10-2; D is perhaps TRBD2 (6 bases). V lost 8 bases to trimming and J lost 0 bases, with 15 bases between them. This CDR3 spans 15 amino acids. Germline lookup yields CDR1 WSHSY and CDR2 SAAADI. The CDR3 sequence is CASCGTPQSTDTQYF. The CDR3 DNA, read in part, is TGCGCCAGCTGCGGGACTCCACAAAGCACAGATACG.

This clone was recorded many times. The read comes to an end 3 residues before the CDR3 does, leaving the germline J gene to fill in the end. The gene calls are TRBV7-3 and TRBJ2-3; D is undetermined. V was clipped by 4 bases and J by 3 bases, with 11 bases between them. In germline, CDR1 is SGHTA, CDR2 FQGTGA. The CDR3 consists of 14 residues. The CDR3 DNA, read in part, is TGTGCCAGCAGCTCCCCCCCCGCGACAGATACG. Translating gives CASSSPPATDT. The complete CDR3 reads CASSSPPATDTQYF.

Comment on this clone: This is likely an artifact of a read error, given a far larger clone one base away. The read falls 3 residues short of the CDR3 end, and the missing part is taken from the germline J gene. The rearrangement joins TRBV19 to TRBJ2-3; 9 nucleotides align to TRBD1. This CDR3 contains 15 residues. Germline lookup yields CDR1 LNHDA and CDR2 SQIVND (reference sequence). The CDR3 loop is CASSRDREGQETQYF. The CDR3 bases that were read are TGTGCCAGTAGTCGGGACAGGGAAGGTCAAGAGACG. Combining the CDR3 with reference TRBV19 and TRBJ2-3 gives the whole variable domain DGGITQSPKYLFRKEGQNVTLSCEQNLNHDAMYWYRQDPGQGLRLIYYSQIVNDFQKGDIAEGYSVSREKKESFPLTVTSAQKNPTAFYLCASSRDREGQETQYFGPGTRLTVL.

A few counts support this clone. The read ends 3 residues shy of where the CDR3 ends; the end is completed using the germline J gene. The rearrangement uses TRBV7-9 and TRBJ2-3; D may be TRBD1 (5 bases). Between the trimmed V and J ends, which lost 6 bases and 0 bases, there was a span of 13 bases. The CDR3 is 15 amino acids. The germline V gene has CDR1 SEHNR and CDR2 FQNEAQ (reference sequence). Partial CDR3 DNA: TGTGCCAGCAGGAGTACGACAGCTAGCACAGATACG. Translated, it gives CASRSTTASTDT. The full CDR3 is CASRSTTASTDTQYF.